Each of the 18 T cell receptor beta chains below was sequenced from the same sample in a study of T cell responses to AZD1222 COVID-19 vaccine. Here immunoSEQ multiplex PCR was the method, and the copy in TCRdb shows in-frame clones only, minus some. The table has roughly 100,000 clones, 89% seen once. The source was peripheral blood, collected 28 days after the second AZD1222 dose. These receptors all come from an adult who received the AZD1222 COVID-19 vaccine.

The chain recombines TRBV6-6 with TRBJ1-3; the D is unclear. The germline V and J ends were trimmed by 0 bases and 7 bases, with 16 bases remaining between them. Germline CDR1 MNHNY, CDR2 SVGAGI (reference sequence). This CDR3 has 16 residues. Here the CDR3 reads CASSYSEDGLGNTIYF. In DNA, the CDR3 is TGTGCCAGCAGTTACTCCGAGGACGGGCTCGGGAACACCATATATTTT.

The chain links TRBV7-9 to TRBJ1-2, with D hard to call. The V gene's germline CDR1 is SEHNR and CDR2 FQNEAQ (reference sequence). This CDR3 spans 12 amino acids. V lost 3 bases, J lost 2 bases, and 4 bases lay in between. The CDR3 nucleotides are TGTGCCAGCAGCTTGGAAAACTATGGCTACACCTTC. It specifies CASSLENYGYTF. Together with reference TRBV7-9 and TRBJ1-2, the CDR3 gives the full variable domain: DTGVSQNPRHKITKRGQNVTFRCDPISEHNRLYWYRQTLGQGPEFLTYFQNEAQLEKSRLLSDRFSAERPKGSFSTLEIQRTEQGDSAMYLCASSLENYGYTFGSGTRLTVV.

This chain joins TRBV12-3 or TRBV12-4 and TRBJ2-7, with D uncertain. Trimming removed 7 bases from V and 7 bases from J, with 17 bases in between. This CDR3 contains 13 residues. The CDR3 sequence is CASTGTSNGEQYF. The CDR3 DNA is TGTGCCAGCACGGGCACTTCAAATGGGGAGCAGTACTTC.

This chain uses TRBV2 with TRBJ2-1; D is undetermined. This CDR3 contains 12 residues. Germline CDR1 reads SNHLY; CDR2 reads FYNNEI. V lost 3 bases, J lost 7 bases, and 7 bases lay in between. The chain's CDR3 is CASSDGMNEQFF. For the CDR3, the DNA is TGTGCCAGCAGTGATGGGATGAATGAGCAGTTCTTC.

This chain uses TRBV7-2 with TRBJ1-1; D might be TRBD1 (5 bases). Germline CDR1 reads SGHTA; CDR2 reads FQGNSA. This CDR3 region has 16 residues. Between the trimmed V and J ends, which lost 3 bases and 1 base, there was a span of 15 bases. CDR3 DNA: TGTGCCAGCAGCTTGGGGCCCCCGACCACGAACACTGAAGCTTTCTTT. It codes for CASSLGPPTTNTEAFF.

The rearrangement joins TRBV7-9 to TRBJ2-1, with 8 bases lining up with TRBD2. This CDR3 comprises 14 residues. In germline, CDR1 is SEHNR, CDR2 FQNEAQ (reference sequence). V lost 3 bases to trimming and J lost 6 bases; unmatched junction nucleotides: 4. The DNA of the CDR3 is TGTGCCAGCAGCTTTAGAACTAGCGGCAATGAGCAGTTCTTC. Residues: CASSFRTSGNEQFF.

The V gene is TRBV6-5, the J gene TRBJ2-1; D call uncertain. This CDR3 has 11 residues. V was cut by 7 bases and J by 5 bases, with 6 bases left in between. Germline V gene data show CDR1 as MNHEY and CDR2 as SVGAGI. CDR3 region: CASKAHNEQFF. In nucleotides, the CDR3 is TGTGCCAGCAAGGCCCACAATGAGCAGTTCTTC.

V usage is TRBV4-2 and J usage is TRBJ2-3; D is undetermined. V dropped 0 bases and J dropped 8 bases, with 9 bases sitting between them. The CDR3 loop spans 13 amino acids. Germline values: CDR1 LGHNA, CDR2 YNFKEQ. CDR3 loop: CASSQDRAGTQYF. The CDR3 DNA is TGTGCCAGCAGCCAAGATAGGGCCGGTACGCAGTATTTT.

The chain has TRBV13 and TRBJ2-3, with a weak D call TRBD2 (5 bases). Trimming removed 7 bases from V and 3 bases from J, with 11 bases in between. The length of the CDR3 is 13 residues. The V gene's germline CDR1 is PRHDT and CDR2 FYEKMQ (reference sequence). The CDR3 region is CASKSGATDTQYF. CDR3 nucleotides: TGTGCCAGCAAAAGCGGAGCAACAGATACGCAGTATTTT.

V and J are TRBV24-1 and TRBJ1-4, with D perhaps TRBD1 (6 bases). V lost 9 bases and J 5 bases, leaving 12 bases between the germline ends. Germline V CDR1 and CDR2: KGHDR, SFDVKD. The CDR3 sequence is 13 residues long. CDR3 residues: CATRGDKNEKLFF. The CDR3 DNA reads TGTGCCACCCGTGGGGACAAGAATGAAAAACTGTTTTTT.

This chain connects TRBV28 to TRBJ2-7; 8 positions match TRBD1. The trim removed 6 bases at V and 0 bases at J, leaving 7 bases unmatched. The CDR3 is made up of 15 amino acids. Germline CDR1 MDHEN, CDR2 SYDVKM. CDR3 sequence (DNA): TGTGCCAGCAGGCCTTCGACAGGGGTCTCCTACGAGCAGTACTTC. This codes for CASRPSTGVSYEQYF.

This CDR3 reads CASVERSGDGKLFF. CDR3 sequence (DNA): TGTGCCAGCGTCGAACGGTCTGGGGACGGAAAACTGTTTTTT. The chain is built from TRBV7-9 and TRBJ1-4, with D possibly being TRBD1 (5 bases). Between the trimmed V and J ends, which lost 8 bases and 10 bases, there was a span of 20 bases. CDR3 length equals 14 residues. Germline lookup yields CDR1 SEHNR and CDR2 FQNEAQ (reference sequence).

Here the CDR3 reads CAWSVQSNQPQHF. CDR3 coding DNA: TGTGCCTGGAGTGTACAGAGCAATCAGCCCCAGCATTTT. The chain combines TRBV30 with TRBJ1-5; D unclear. Deletions cut 0 bases from V and 1 base from J, with 4 bases between. In germline, CDR1 is GTSNPN, CDR2 SVGIG (reference sequence). CDR3 length: 13 amino acids.

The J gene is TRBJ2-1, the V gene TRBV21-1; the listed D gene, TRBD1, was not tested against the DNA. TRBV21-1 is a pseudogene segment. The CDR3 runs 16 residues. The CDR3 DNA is TGTGCCAGCAGCAAAGTTCTGGACAGGGATTACAATGAGCAGTTCTTC. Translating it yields CASSKVLDRDYNEQFF.

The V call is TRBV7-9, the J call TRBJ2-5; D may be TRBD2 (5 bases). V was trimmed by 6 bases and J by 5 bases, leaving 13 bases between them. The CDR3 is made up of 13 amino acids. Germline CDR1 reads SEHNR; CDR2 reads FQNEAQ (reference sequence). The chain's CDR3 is CASSLFSGETQYF. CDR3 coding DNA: TGTGCCAGCAGTCTTTTTTCGGGGGAGACCCAGTACTTC.

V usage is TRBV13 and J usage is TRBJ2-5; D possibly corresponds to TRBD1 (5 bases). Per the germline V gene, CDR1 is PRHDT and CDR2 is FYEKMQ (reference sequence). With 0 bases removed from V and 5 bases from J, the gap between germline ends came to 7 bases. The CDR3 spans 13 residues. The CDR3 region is CASSLGRAETQYF. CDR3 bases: TGTGCCAGCAGCTTAGGCAGGGCTGAGACCCAGTACTTC.

The CDR3 sequence: CASSLELMGRSTEAFF. The CDR3 bases are TGCGCCAGCAGCTTGGAGTTGATGGGAAGATCGACTGAAGCTTTCTTT. The chain carries TRBV5-1 and TRBJ1-1; D gene ambiguous. Germline CDR1 and CDR2: SGHRS and YFSETQ. With 0 bases removed from V and 5 bases from J, the gap between germline ends came to 17 bases. The length of the CDR3 is 16 residues.

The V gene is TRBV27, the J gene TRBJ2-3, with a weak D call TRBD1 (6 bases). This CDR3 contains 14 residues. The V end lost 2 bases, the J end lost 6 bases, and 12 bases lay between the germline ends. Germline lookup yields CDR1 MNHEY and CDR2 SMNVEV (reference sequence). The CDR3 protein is CASSLEQGGDTQYF. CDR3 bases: TGTGCCAGCAGTTTAGAACAGGGTGGGGATACGCAGTATTTT.